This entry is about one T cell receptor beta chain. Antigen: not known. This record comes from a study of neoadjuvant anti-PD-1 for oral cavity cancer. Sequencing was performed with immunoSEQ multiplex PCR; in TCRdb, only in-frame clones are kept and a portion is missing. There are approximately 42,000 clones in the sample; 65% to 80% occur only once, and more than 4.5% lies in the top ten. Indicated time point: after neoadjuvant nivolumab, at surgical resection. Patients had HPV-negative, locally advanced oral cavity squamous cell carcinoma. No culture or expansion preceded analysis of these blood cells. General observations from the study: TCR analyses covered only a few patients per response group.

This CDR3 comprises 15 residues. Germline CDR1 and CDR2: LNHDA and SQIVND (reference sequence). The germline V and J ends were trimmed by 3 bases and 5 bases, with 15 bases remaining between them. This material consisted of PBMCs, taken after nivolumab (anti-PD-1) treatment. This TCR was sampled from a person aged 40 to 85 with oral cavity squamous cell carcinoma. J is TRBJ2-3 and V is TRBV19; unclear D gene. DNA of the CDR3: TGTGCCAGTAGTATTGGGTTACAGTCAGGAGATACGCAGTATTTT. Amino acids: CASSIGLQSGDTQYF. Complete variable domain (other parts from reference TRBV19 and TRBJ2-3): DGGITQSPKYLFRKEGQNVTLSCEQNLNHDAMYWYRQDPGQGLRLIYYSQIVNDFQKGDIAEGYSVSREKKESFPLTVTSAQKNPTAFYLCASSIGLQSGDTQYFGPGTRLTVL.